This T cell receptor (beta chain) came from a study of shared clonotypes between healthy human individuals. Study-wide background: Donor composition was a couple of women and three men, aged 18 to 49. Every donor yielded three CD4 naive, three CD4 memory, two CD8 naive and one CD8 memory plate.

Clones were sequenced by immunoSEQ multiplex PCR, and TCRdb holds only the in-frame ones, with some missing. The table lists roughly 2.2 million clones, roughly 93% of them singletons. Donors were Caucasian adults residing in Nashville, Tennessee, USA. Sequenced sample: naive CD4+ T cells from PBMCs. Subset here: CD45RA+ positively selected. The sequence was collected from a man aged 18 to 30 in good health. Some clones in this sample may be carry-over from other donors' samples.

CDR3 sequence: CASSKGQGPNYGYTF. The CDR3 nucleotides read TGTGCCAGCAGCAAAGGACAGGGCCCAAACTATGGCTACACCTTC. V gene TRBV7-2 combines with J gene TRBJ1-2, with 8 positions matching TRBD1. The trim removed 5 bases at V and 2 bases at J, leaving 7 bases unmatched. The V gene's germline CDR1 is SGHTA and CDR2 FQGNSA. This CDR3 is built from 15 residues.